One and the same sample provided the 23 T cell receptor beta chains below, sequenced in a study of T cell clones after liver transplantation. Clones were read by immunoSEQ multiplex PCR, and TCRdb kept only the in-frame ones, dropping some. In the table there are fewer than 50,000 clones, around 84% of which are singletons. This specimen consisted of CD4+ T cells from blood, obtained 24 months after liver transplant. All receptors come from a human patient who received a liver transplant. Some T cells may be the graft donor's.

The chain has TRBV6-5 and TRBJ2-2; perhaps TRBD1 as D (6 bases). Trimming stripped 7 bases from V and 7 bases from J, with 13 bases between. Germline V gene lookup returns CDR1 MNHEY and CDR2 SVGAGI. This CDR3 is 13 amino acids long. The CDR3: CASMGAVGGELFF. The CDR3 DNA reads TGTGCCAGCATGGGGGCCGTGGGCGGGGAGCTGTTTTTT.

The genes are TRBV6-6 and TRBJ2-7, with 9 bases that match TRBD1. The V and J ends lost 0 bases and 6 bases, in that order; junction bases with no gene match: 9. Germline assignment: CDR1 MNHNY and CDR2 SVGAGI (reference sequence). The CDR3 consists of 16 residues. CDR3 residues: CASSYSCRDRVCEQYF. DNA of the CDR3: TGTGCCAGCAGTTACTCGTGCCGGGACAGGGTTTGCGAGCAGTACTTC.

The chain links TRBV30 to TRBJ2-5; the match to TRBD2 covers 14 bases. The CDR3 sequence is 15 residues long. V trimming: 0 bases; J trimming: 11 bases; junction bases outside the gene matches: 8. Germline-derived CDR1 and CDR2 are GTSNPN and SVGIG (reference sequence). As DNA, the CDR3 is TGTGCCTGGAGTGTACTGAGACTAGCGGGAGGGGAGCAGTACTTC. The encoded protein is CAWSVLRLAGGEQYF.

This clone appeared a single time. The chain carries TRBV15 and TRBJ2-7; 7 positions agree with TRBD1. In germline, CDR1 is LNHNV, CDR2 YYDKDF (reference sequence). V lost 4 bases and J lost 3; bases outside the gene matches: 3. This CDR3 is 13 amino acids long. The chain's CDR3 is CATSIHRGYEQYF. The CDR3 DNA reads TGTGCCACCAGCATCCACAGGGGCTACGAGCAGTACTTC.

V gene TRBV19 combines with J gene TRBJ1-6, with no clear D. The CDR3 totals 16 residues. V was trimmed by 1 base and J by 0 bases, leaving 7 bases between them. Germline CDR1 and CDR2: LNHDA and SQIVND (reference sequence). The CDR3 region is CASSIGLLSYNSPLHF. CDR3 DNA sequence: TGTGCCAGTAGTATAGGACTACTCTCCTATAATTCACCCCTCCACTTT.

The chain employs TRBV7-2 and TRBJ2-3; 8 nucleotides match TRBD2. The V segment lost 1 base and the J segment 0 bases; nucleotides outside the gene matches: 12. The germline V gene encodes CDR1 SGHTA and CDR2 FQGNSA. This CDR3 region has 19 residues. CDR3 in amino acids: CASSLGEYWASGSTDTQYF. The DNA of the CDR3 is TGTGCCAGCAGCTTAGGGGAATATTGGGCTAGCGGGAGCACAGATACGCAGTATTTT.

The table lists this clone with a count of one. The genes are TRBV30 and TRBJ1-5; D gene ambiguous. Trimming removed 0 bases from V and 4 bases from J, with 4 bases in between. The CDR3 is 12 amino acids. Germline V lookup: CDR1 GTSNPN, CDR2 SVGIG (reference sequence). CDR3 sequence: CAWSVQNQPQHF. For the CDR3, the DNA is TGTGCCTGGAGTGTACAGAATCAGCCCCAGCATTTT. The complete variable domain, with remaining parts taken from reference TRBV30 and TRBJ1-5, reads SQTIHQWPATLVQPVGSPLSLECTVEGTSNPNLYWYRQAAGRGLQLLFYSVGIGQISSEVPQNLSASRPQDRQFILSSKKLLLSDSGFYLCAWSVQNQPQHFGDGTRLSIL.

The rearrangement joins TRBV2 to TRBJ2-1; 9 bases match TRBD1. V was pared by 11 bases and J by 6 bases, with 20 bases of the junction left unmatched. The CDR3 is 17 residues long. Germline V CDR1 and CDR2: SNHLY, FYNNEI. CDR3 sequence reads: CAGGQGRGVMAVNEQFF. Written as DNA, the CDR3 is TGTGCCGGGGGACAGGGTAGAGGGGTTATGGCGGTCAATGAGCAGTTCTTC.

This clone was counted a single time. The V and J genes are TRBV11-2 and TRBJ1-1; TRBD1 might be the D (6 bases). The CDR3 has 13 amino acids. Trimming shortened V by 5 bases and J by 5 bases, and 12 bases separated the two germline ends. The V gene's germline CDR1 is SGHAT and CDR2 FQNNGV. In DNA form, the CDR3 reads TGTGCCAGCAGCGCTCGGGGGCCAACTGAAGCTTTCTTT. This sequence encodes CASSARGPTEAFF.

For the CDR3, the DNA is TGTGCCAGCAGTGAAAATGGACTACACACCGGGGAGCTGTTTTTT. This encodes CASSENGLHTGELFF. The chain combines TRBV2 with TRBJ2-2; the D gene is possibly TRBD2 (6 bases). The V end lost 2 bases, the J end lost 3 bases, and 10 bases lay between the germline ends. Germline values: CDR1 SNHLY, CDR2 FYNNEI. The CDR3 consists of 15 residues.

The chain employs TRBV9 and TRBJ1-3; 9 bases fit TRBD1. Losses at the gene ends were 4 bases for V and 3 bases for J; bases not matched to a gene: 8. The CDR3 consists of 16 residues. The germline CDR1 and CDR2 sequences are SGDLS and YYNGEE. CDR3 sequence reads: CASSQGQGAYGNTIYF. CDR3 bases: TGTGCCAGCAGCCAGGGACAGGGAGCATATGGAAACACCATATATTTT.

This clone appeared a single time. The chain joins TRBV9 to TRBJ2-2; 10 bases map to TRBD1. CDR3 length: 17 residues. Germline loops: CDR1 SGDLS, CDR2 YYNGEE. V lost 4 bases and J lost 5; bases outside the gene matches: 11. The chain's CDR3 is CASSPGPGQGSTGELFF. The DNA for the CDR3 is TGTGCCAGCAGCCCCGGGCCGGGACAGGGGTCTACCGGGGAGCTGTTTTTT.

This chain joins TRBV5-1 and TRBJ2-2, with 8 bases matching TRBD1. The CDR3 spans 14 residues. Germline CDR1 is SGHRS and CDR2 is YFSETQ. V was clipped by 7 bases and J by 4 bases; unmatched bases: 6. The CDR3 coding sequence is TGCGCCAGCGGCAGGGGGCCAGGCACCGGGGAGCTGTTTTTT. Its protein product is CASGRGPGTGELFF.

J is TRBJ2-3 and V is TRBV7-2; no definite D call. This CDR3 spans 12 amino acids. CDR1 is SGHTA, CDR2 FQGNSA, per germline. Trimming pared 5 bases from V and 2 bases from J, leaving 5 bases between. The CDR3: CASSPPTDTQYF. The CDR3 DNA follows: TGTGCCAGCAGCCCACCCACAGATACGCAGTATTTT.

V usage is TRBV7-2 and J usage is TRBJ2-1, with D tentatively TRBD2 (5 bases). V lost 1 base and J lost 8, with 15 bases in between. Germline CDR1 and CDR2: SGHTA and FQGNSA. This CDR3 spans 15 amino acids. The CDR3 region has the DNA TGTGCCAGCAGCTTAGAGAAGGGCCAGCGGCATGAGCAGTTCTTC. Translated, it gives CASSLEKGQRHEQFF.

The chain employs TRBV5-4 and TRBJ1-5, with 7 bases matching TRBD1. V was clipped by 4 bases and J by 6 bases; unmatched bases: 4. The CDR3 has 13 residues. Germline lookup yields CDR1 SGHNT and CDR2 YYREEE (reference sequence). The CDR3 here is CASSQGGTQPQHF. The CDR3 DNA sequence: TGTGCCAGCAGCCAGGGGGGGACTCAGCCCCAGCATTTT.

The V gene is TRBV7-9, the J gene TRBJ2-1, with 7 positions matching TRBD2. The V gene end was trimmed by 5 bases and the J gene end by 6 bases; junction bases not matched to a gene: 19. In germline, CDR1 is SEHNR, CDR2 FQNEAQ (reference sequence). The CDR3 totals 18 residues. This CDR3 reads CASSRIPGGWVLGNEQFF. The CDR3 coding sequence is TGTGCCAGCAGCCGAATCCCGGGGGGTTGGGTCCTCGGCAATGAGCAGTTCTTC.

The CDR3 region has the DNA TGTGCCTGGAGGGCACAATGGGGCTCTGGAAACACCATATATTTT. It yields the protein CAWRAQWGSGNTIYF. The chain uses TRBV30 and TRBJ1-3; D is ambiguous. Looked up from germline, CDR1 is GTSNPN and CDR2 is SVGIG (reference sequence). The CDR3 consists of 15 residues. V lost 3 bases and J 0 bases, leaving 12 bases between the germline ends.

This clone was observed a single time. At one boundary the junction diverges from the germline segment, which might be a read error. Other DNA sequences in the sample encode the same CDR3. The V gene is TRBV5-1, the J gene TRBJ2-6; 8 nucleotides match TRBD1. This CDR3 contains 17 residues. Germline-derived CDR1 and CDR2 are SGHRS and YFSETQ. DNA for the CDR3: TGCGCCAGCAGCTTGGGCGGGACAGGCTCTGGGGCCAACGTCCTGACCTTC. Translated, it gives CASSLGGTGSGANVLTF.

This clone was observed a single time. The chain is built from TRBV30 and TRBJ1-5; tentative D call: TRBD1 (6 bases). The CDR3 totals 16 residues. V dropped 2 bases and J dropped 5 bases, with 19 bases sitting between them. Per the germline V gene, CDR1 is GTSNPN and CDR2 is SVGIG (reference sequence). The CDR3 loop reads CAWSTTTGSGYQPQHF. The CDR3 DNA sequence: TGTGCCTGGAGTACCACAACAGGGTCTGGTTATCAGCCCCAGCATTTT.

V and J are TRBV10-3 and TRBJ2-5; TRBD1 is a possible D gene (5 bases). This CDR3 comprises 14 residues. CDR1 is ENHRY and CDR2 is SYGVKD in the germline V gene. The CDR3 sequence: CATTARLDQETQYF. Written as DNA, the CDR3 is TGTGCAACGACAGCTAGACTCGACCAAGAGACCCAGTACTTC.

This chain uses TRBV28 with TRBJ1-5; D is unclear. CDR3 length: 15 amino acids. V was trimmed by 2 bases and J by 6 bases, leaving 14 bases between them. Germline V gene lookup returns CDR1 MDHEN and CDR2 SYDVKM. CDR3 nucleotides: TGTGCCAGCAGTTTACCCGGGCAAGGCGGTCAGCCCCAGCATTTT. It encodes CASSLPGQGGQPQHF.

V gene TRBV5-1 combines with J gene TRBJ1-1; 7 nucleotides align to TRBD1. CDR1 is SGHRS, CDR2 YFSETQ, per germline. V lost 7 bases and J lost 8; bases outside the gene matches: 14. This CDR3 has 14 residues. For the CDR3, the DNA is TGCGCCAGCCGATACCGGGACAGCTTTAACGAAGCTTTCTTT. Protein: CASRYRDSFNEAFF.